These 10 T cell receptor beta chains originate from one sample sequenced in a study of CD8 T cells in ankylosing spondylitis. Study observations and caveats: A TCR beta motif of fewer than ten highly homologous variants seemed to mark ankylosing spondylitis blood.

TCRdb reprocessed the 5' RACE reads with MiXCR, giving one entry per CDR3 protein. Of approximately 550,000 distinct CDR3 sequences listed, roughly 13% are singletons. Their antigens are not known. The sequenced sample consisted of blood, either unsorted or a sorted T cell fraction (not recorded which). All receptors derive from a male donor with ankylosing spondylitis.

V usage is TRBV11-2 and J usage is TRBJ2-7; D unresolved. V lost 5 bases, J lost 4 bases, and 15 bases lay in between. Per germline, CDR1 SGHAT and CDR2 FQNNGV. The CDR3 consists of 14 residues. CDR3 in DNA: TGTGCCAGCAGCGTAAGACATTTAATTTACGAGCAGTACTTC. Amino acids: CASSVRHLIYEQYF.

This clonotype has more than one count but fewer than ten. This chain connects TRBV12-3 or TRBV12-4 to TRBJ2-4, with 7 positions matching TRBD2. Unmatched junction bases numbered 11, after V lost 7 bases and J lost 2 bases. The CDR3 length is 16 residues. CDR3 in amino acids: CASTKGGDVPKNIQYF. The CDR3 DNA reads as TGTGCCAGCACCAAGGGAGGGGATGTGCCCAAAAACATTCAGTACTTC.

This clonotype was recorded a few times. The CDR3, as DNA: TGCAGCGTTGAATTAATAGGGTTTGGGACTATCACAGATACGCAGTATTTT. This translates into CSVELIGFGTITDTQYF. The genes are TRBV29-1 and TRBJ2-3; 7 nucleotides align to TRBD2. CDR3 length: 17 amino acids. CDR1 and CDR2 from the germline V gene are SQVTM and ANQGSEA. J was trimmed by 2 bases and V by 2 bases; bases with no gene match: 13.

V gene TRBV12-3 or TRBV12-4 combines with J gene TRBJ2-7; D gene unclear. The CDR3 contains 12 residues. The V gene lost 6 bases and the J gene lost 3 bases, with 9 bases spanning the gap. CDR3 bases: TGTGCCAGCAGCCCACAGAGCTACGAGCAGTACTTC. Its protein is CASSPQSYEQYF.

V usage is TRBV20-1 and J usage is TRBJ2-2, with D perhaps matching TRBD1 (6 bases). V gave up 1 base and J gave up 7 bases, with 10 bases separating them. Germline V gives CDR1 DFQATT, CDR2 SNEGSKA (reference sequence). CDR3 size: 13 residues. CDR3 in amino acids: CSARVRGGGELFF. The CDR3 nucleotides are TGCAGTGCTAGAGTCAGGGGCGGCGGGGAGCTGTTTTTT.

This CDR3 is CSAREGAEAFF. For the CDR3, the DNA is TGCAGTGCTAGAGAAGGGGCTGAAGCTTTCTTT. V is TRBV20-1 and J is TRBJ1-1, with D maybe TRBD1 (5 bases). The V and J ends lost 0 bases and 6 bases respectively, with 5 bases between them. This CDR3 is built from 11 residues. CDR1 and CDR2 (germline): DFQATT, SNEGSKA (reference sequence).

This clonotype was found many times. The gene calls are TRBV5-1 and TRBJ2-2; D not resolved. Germline CDR1 and CDR2: SGHRS and YFSETQ. Trimming took 0 bases from V and 2 from J, leaving 5 bases between them. This CDR3 has 14 amino acids. CDR3 region: CASSLDKNTGELFF. The DNA of the CDR3 is TGCGCCAGCAGCTTGGACAAAAACACCGGGGAGCTGTTTTTT.

This clonotype was seen a few times. CDR3 residues: CASSLALSEAGADTQYF. Here the CDR3 DNA reads TGTGCCAGCAGTTTAGCGCTAAGCGAAGCGGGTGCAGATACGCAGTATTTT. The chain carries TRBV12-3 or TRBV12-4 and TRBJ2-3; possibly TRBD2 for D (6 bases). The CDR3 spans 17 residues. V was cut by 0 bases and J by 4 bases, with 17 bases left in between.

The chain is built from TRBV20-1 and TRBJ2-1, with TRBD2 as a possible D gene (5 bases). This CDR3 comprises 15 residues. Between the trimmed V and J ends, which lost 2 bases and 2 bases, there was a span of 13 bases. Germline CDR1 is DFQATT and CDR2 is SNEGSKA (reference sequence). CDR3 nucleotide sequence: TGCAGTGCTAGAAGGGCGGGCCAAACCTACAATGAGCAGTTCTTC. This sequence encodes CSARRAGQTYNEQFF.

The chain recombines TRBV5-1 with TRBJ1-1; unclear D gene. Trimming took off 1 base at V and 2 bases at J, with 9 bases between the two ends. The CDR3 length is 14 residues. Germline lookup yields CDR1 SGHRS and CDR2 YFSETQ. CDR3: CASSLMAGNTEAFF. The CDR3 DNA is TGCGCCAGCAGCTTGATGGCAGGCAACACTGAAGCTTTCTTT.